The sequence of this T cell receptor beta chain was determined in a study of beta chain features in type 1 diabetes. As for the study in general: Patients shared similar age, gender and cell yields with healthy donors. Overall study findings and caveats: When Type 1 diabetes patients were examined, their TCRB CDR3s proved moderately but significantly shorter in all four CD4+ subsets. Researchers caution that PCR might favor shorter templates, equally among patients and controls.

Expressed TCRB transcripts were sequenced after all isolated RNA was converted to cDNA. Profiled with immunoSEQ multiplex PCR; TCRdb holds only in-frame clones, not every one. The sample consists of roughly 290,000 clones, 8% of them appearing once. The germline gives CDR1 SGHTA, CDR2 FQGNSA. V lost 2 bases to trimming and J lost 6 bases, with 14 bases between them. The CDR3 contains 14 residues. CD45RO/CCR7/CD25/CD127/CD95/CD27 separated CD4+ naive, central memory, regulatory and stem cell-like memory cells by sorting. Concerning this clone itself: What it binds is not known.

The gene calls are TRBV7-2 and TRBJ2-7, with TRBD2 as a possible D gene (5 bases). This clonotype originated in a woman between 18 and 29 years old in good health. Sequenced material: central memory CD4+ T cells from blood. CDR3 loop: CASSLRQEASEQYF. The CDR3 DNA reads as TGTGCCAGCAGCTTAAGGCAGGAGGCCTCCGAGCAGTACTTC.